This T cell receptor (beta chain) is drawn from a study of early T cells in non-severe SARS-CoV-2 infection (dated by TCRdb to about 2021). Some background on the complete study: Because TCR sequencing relied on bulk RNA taken from unsorted whole blood, pairing of alpha and beta chains was not possible.

The CDR3 measures 16 amino acids from cysteine to phenylalanine. Solely the CDR3 DNA is kept, with 48 bases framed from the first base. Here V drops 5 bases and J drops 4 bases, and the junction holds 13 bases not matched to any gene. CDR1 DFQATT and CDR2 SNEGSKA were looked up in the germline V gene (reference sequence). As a fraction of the sample, this clonotype is medium-sized (0.01 to 0.1%). The antigen this receptor binds is unknown. Base qualities are not recorded, but no much larger clone differs from it by a single base. The research as a whole found: Matching against VDJdb was skewed toward anti-spike CD8 responses, likely underestimated virus-specific expansions, and missed private and CD4 specificities.

The study was a case-control design nested within a healthcare worker cohort in London, UK, with weekly nasopharyngeal swab PCR tests and blood sampling. Healthcare workers were recruited during the week of the UK lockdown, between 23 and 31 March 2020, and followed weekly for up to about 15 weeks. Receptor amplification or capture employed 5' RACE. TCRdb shows the sequencer as NextSeq 500. To correct for sequencing error and PCR bias, the TCR library protocol tagged individual cDNA molecules with unique molecular identifiers. Both TCR alpha and beta chains were sequenced, and tight co-correlation was observed between alpha and beta sequence abundances in each sample. Regarding the original processing steps: Decombinator V4 was used to annotate the V gene, J gene and CDR3 of the TCR sequences. Expanded TCRs were defined as changing significantly between any two time points under a Poisson model with p below 0.0001. TCR abundances were normalised to the total number of TCRs sequenced per sample and expressed as counts per million. TRAV1-2 paired with TRAJ12, TRAJ20 or TRAJ33 defined MAIT TCRs, while TRAV10 paired with TRAJ18 defined iNKT TCRs. VDJdb, accessed on 1 November 2021, was searched for TCRs annotated for CMV, EBV and SARS-CoV-2, and TCRs annotated for more than one antigen were excluded. Using fastp at Q25 and MiXCR, TCRdb reprocessed the public reads and kept productive beta chains. Rows are combined by CDR3 protein, so each entry shows the most common genes and DNA. Clone size and V and J calls follow TCRdb, not the original study. A total of roughly 20,000 distinct CDR3 sequences appear in this sample, 4% to 4.5% of them only once. The ten largest clones capture about 1.5% of the sample.

This sequence was found in an adult who was a healthcare worker with PCR-confirmed SARS-CoV-2 infection or an uninfected control (not recorded which). This receptor chain uses TRBV20-1 and TRBJ1-1; 10 junctional bases match TRBD1. Material: whole blood. The CDR3 protein: CSAEGAVRDRGTEAFF. The DNA reads TGCAGTGCTGAAGGAGCCGTCCGGGACAGGGGCACTGAAGCTTTCTTT.